The following is a TCR beta chain sequence with its context. CDR1 is SNHLY, CDR2 FYNNEI, per germline. This CDR3 comprises 16 residues. V was pared by 4 bases and J by 2 bases, with 15 bases between. Seattle's enrolled individuals joined amid active infection and were then monitored longitudinally. This record belongs to a study of blood T cell repertoires in COVID-19. Study context: Some COVID-19 samples were acute and others convalescent; all came from the United States, Italy and Spain. PBMCs, B-cell-depleted T cells, or T cells were the source of the cDNA or gDNA that made up the material.

As originally analysed: Estimates of nucleated cell counts were drawn from the amplification of reference gene primers. The method was immunoSEQ multiplex PCR; TCRdb's version includes in-frame clones alone and lacks a portion of them. V and J calls plus clone size are reproduced from that table; the DNA served to infer D and trimming. The repertoire holds 300,000 to 400,000 clones, 88% seen once, with about 7% in the top ten. Sample: peripheral blood. The sequence was collected from a woman aged 70-85 years with COVID-19, enrolled during active disease. This chain links TRBV2 with TRBJ1-5; TRBD1 might be the D (6 bases). The CDR3 is CASSVSRSGGNQPQHF. The CDR3 DNA sequence: TGTGCCAGCAGTGTTTCCCGCTCAGGGGGCAATCAGCCCCAGCATTTT.